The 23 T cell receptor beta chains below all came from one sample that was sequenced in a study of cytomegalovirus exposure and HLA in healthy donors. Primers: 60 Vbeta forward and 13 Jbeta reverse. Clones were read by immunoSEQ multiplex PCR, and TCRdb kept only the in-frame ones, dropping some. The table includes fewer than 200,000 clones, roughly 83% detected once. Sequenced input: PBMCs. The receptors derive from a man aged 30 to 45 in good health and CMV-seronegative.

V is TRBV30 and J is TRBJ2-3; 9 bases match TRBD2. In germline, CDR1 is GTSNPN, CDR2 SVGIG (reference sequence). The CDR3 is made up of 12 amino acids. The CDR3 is CVLAGGWDTQYF. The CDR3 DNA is TGTGTCTTGGCGGGAGGGTGGGATACGCAGTATTTT.

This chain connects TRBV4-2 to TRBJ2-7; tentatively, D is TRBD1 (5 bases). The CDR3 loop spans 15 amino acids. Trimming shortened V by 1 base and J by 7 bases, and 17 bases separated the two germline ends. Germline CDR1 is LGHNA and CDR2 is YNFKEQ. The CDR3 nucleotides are TGTGCCAGCAGCCAAGGGGGCGACTGGGGCTGGGAGCAGTACTTC. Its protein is CASSQGGDWGWEQYF.

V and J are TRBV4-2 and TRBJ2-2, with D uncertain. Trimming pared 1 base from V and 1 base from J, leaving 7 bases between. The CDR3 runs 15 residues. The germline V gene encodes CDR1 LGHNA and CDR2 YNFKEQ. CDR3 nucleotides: TGTGCCAGCAGCCAAGTAGAAGTGAACACCGGGGAGCTGTTTTTT. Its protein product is CASSQVEVNTGELFF.

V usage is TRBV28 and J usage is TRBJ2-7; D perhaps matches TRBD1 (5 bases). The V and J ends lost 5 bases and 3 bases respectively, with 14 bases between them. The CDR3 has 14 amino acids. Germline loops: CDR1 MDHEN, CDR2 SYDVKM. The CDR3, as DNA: TGTGCCAGCAGTCCCTTCCAGGGTGACTACGAGCAGTACTTC. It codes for CASSPFQGDYEQYF.

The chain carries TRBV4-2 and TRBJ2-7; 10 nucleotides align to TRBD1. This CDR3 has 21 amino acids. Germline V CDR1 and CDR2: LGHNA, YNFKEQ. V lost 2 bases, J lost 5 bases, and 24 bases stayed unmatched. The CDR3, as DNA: TGTGCCAGCAGCCAAAACTACCCGGGACAGGGGTTCGGCGGGAGTATAAACGAGCAGTACTTC. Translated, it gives CASSQNYPGQGFGGSINEQYF.

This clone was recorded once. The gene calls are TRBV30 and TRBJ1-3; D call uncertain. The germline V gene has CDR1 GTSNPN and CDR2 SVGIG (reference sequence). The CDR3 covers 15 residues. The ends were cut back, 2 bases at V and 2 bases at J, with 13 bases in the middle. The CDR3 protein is CAWSMGRAAGNTIYF. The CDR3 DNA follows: TGTGCCTGGAGTATGGGGAGGGCAGCTGGAAACACCATATATTTT. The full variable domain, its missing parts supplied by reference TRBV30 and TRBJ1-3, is SQTIHQWPATLVQPVGSPLSLECTVEGTSNPNLYWYRQAAGRGLQLLFYSVGIGQISSEVPQNLSASRPQDRQFILSSKKLLLSDSGFYLCAWSMGRAAGNTIYFGEGSWLTVV.

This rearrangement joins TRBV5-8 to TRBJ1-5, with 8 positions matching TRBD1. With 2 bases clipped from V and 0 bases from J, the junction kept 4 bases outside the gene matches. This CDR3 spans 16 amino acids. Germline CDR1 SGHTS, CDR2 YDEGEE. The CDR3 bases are TGTGCCAGCAGCTTCGACAGGGGATATAGCAATCAGCCCCAGCATTTT. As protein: CASSFDRGYSNQPQHF.

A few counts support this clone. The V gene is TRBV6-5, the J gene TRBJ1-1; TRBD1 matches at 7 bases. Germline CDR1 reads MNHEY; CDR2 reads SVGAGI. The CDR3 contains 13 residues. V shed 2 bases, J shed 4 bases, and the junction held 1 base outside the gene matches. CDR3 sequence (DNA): TGTGCCAGCAGTTACAGGGGGCGCACTGAAGCTTTCTTT. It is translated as CASSYRGRTEAFF.

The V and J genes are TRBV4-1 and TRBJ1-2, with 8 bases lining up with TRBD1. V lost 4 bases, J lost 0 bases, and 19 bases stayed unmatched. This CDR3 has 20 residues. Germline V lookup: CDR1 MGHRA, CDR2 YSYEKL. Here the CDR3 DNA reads TGCGCCAGCAGCCGACACTTGGGGCAGGGGGCCTTTCTGGCTAACTATGGCTACACCTTC. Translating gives CASSRHLGQGAFLANYGYTF.

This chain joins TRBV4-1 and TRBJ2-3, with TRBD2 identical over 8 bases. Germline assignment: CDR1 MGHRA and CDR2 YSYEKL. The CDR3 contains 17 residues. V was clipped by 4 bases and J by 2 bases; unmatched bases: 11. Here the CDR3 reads CASSPTPIAGHTDTQYF. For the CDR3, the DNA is TGCGCCAGCAGCCCGACGCCTATAGCGGGGCACACAGATACGCAGTATTTT.

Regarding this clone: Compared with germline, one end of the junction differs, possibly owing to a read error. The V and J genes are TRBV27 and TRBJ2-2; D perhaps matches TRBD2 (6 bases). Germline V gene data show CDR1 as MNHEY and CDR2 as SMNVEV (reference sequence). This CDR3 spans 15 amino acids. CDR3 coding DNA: TGTGCCAGCAGTTTTACGTCTTTGAACACCGGGGGGCTGTTTTTT. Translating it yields CASSFTSLNTGGLFF.

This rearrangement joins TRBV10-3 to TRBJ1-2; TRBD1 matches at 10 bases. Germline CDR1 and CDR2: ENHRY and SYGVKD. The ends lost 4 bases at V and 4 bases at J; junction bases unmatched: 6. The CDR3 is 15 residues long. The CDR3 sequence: CAISVDRGRGYGYTF. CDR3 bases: TGTGCCATCAGTGTAGACAGGGGGCGAGGCTATGGCTACACCTTC.

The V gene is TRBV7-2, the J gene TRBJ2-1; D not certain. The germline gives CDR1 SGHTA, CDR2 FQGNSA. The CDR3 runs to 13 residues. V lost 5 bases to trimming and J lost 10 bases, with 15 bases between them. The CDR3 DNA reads TGTGCCAGCAGCCCCCACCGAGGTCGAGAGCAGTTCTTC. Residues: CASSPHRGREQFF.

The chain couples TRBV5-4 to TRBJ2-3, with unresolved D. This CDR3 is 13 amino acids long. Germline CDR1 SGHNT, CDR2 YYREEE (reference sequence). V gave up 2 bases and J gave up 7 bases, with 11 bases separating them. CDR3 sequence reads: CASSFLTAYTQYF. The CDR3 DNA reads TGTGCCAGCAGCTTCCTAACAGCATATACGCAGTATTTT.

The DNA for the CDR3 is TGTGCCAGCAGCTCCCTTTGGGCCAACGTCCTGACTTTC. Protein sequence: CASSSLWANVLTF. The genes are TRBV6-5 and TRBJ2-6; D gene unclear. The V gene lost 6 bases and the J gene lost 5 bases, with 8 bases spanning the gap. The CDR3 covers 13 residues. Per germline, CDR1 MNHEY and CDR2 SVGAGI.

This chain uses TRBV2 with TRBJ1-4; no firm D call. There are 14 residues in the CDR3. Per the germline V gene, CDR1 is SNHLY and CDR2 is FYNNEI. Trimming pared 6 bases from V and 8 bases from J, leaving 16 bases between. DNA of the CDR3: TGTGCCAGCAGGTATAGAGTAGATGTAGAAAAACTGTTTTTT. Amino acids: CASRYRVDVEKLFF.

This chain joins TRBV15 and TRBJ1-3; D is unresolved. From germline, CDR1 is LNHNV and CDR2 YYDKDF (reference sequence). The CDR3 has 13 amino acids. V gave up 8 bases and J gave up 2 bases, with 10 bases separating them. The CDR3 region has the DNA TGTGCCACCCGGCCCGGGGCTGGAAACACCATATATTTT. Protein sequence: CATRPGAGNTIYF.

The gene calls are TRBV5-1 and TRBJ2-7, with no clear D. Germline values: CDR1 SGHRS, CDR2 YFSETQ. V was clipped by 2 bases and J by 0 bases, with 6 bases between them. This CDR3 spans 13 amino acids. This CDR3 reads CASSFVLSYEQYF. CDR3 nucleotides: TGCGCCAGCAGCTTTGTCCTCTCCTACGAGCAGTACTTC.

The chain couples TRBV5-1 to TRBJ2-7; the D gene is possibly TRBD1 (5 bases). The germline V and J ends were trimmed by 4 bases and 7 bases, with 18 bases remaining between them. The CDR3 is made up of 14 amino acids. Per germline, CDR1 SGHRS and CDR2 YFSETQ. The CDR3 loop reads CASSLVGPGNEQYF. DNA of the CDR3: TGCGCCAGCAGCCTGGTCGGGCCAGGGAATGAGCAGTACTTC.

The CDR3 spells CASRLIGGNQPQHF. CDR3 nucleotide sequence: TGTGCCAGTAGACTGATAGGGGGTAATCAGCCCCAGCATTTT. The chain is built from TRBV19 and TRBJ1-5; a possible D gene is TRBD1 (6 bases). Germline assignment: CDR1 LNHDA and CDR2 SQIVND (reference sequence). The CDR3 loop spans 14 amino acids. V was trimmed by 6 bases and J by 4 bases, leaving 13 bases between them.

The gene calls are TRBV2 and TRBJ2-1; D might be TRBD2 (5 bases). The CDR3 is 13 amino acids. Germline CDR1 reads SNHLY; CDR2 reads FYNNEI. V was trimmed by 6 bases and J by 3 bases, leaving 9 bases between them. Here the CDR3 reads CASRYRDYNEQFF. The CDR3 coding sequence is TGTGCCAGCAGATACCGGGACTACAATGAGCAGTTCTTC.

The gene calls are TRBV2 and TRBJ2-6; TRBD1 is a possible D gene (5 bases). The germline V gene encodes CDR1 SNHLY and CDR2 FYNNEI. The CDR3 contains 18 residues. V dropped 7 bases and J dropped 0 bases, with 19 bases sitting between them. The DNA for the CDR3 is TGTGCCAGCATGACCCTGACAGTCTATTCCTCTGGGGCCAACGTCCTGACTTTC. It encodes CASMTLTVYSSGANVLTF.

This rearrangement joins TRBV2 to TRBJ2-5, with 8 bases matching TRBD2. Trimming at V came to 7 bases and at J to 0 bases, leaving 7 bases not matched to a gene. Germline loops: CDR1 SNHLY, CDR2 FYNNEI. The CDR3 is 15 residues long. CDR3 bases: TGTGCCAGCAATATAGCGGGGAACAACCAAGAGACCCAGTACTTC. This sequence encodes CASNIAGNNQETQYF.